The 19 T cell receptor beta chains below come from one sample, sequenced in a study of neurological immune-mediated disorders. MiXCR, run by TCRdb on the 5' RACE reads, gives a single entry per CDR3 protein. The table includes 66,000 or so distinct CDR3 sequences, around 5.2% detected once. Sequenced: PBMCs. The source is a woman aged 25 to 39 with multiple sclerosis.

This chain links TRBV20-1 with TRBJ2-5; D perhaps matches TRBD1 (8 bases). Trimming shortened V by 5 bases and J by 2 bases, and 12 bases separated the two germline ends. The CDR3 contains 13 residues. Per germline, CDR1 DFQATT and CDR2 SNEGSKA (reference sequence). DNA of the CDR3: TGCAGTGCTCCACAGGGGGGGCAAGAGACCCAGTACTTC. Translated: CSAPQGGQETQYF.

This clonotype was detected many times. This chain connects TRBV28 to TRBJ1-2; 7 bases fit TRBD1. Germline trimming cut 5 bases from V and 8 bases from J; bases unmatched to any gene: 11. This CDR3 is 14 amino acids long. From germline, CDR1 is MDHEN and CDR2 SYDVKM. Here the CDR3 reads CASSTRQGRSGYTF. The DNA for the CDR3 is TGTGCCAGCAGTACCAGACAGGGTAGATCGGGCTACACCTTC.

This clonotype was observed many times. The gene calls are TRBV7-9 and TRBJ2-3; 7 positions agree with TRBD2. This CDR3 spans 14 amino acids. Trimming took 4 bases from V and 2 from J; bases not matched to a gene: 3. From germline, CDR1 is SEHNR and CDR2 FQNEAQ (reference sequence). The CDR3 DNA is TGTGCCAGCAGCTCCCGGGGGGACACAGATACGCAGTATTTT. It is translated as CASSSRGDTDTQYF.

This clonotype showed up many times. The genes are TRBV7-9 and TRBJ2-1; D is perhaps TRBD1 (6 bases). The V gene lost 1 base and the J gene lost 3 bases, with 10 bases spanning the gap. CDR3 length: 15 amino acids. Germline loops: CDR1 SEHNR, CDR2 FQNEAQ (reference sequence). This CDR3 reads CASSLGRGRYNEQFF. The CDR3 DNA reads as TGTGCCAGCAGCTTAGGCAGGGGCCGCTACAATGAGCAGTTCTTC.

This clonotype was detected ten times or more. V usage is TRBV12-3 or TRBV12-4 and J usage is TRBJ2-7; D is unclear. V lost 6 bases to trimming and J lost 0 bases, with 12 bases between them. This CDR3 has 14 amino acids. Written as DNA, the CDR3 is TGTGCCAGCAGCCTCCAGGTCGGCTCCTACGAGCAGTACTTC. Protein: CASSLQVGSYEQYF.

This clonotype was seen many times. The V call is TRBV6-6, the J call TRBJ2-7; no definite D call. The CDR3 is made up of 18 amino acids. Trimming stripped 2 bases from V and 2 bases from J, with 22 bases between. CDR1 is MNHNY and CDR2 is SVGAGI in the germline V gene (reference sequence). The chain's CDR3 is CASSYPRLATGEAYEQYF. CDR3 nucleotide sequence: TGTGCCAGCAGTTACCCGCGGCTGGCCACGGGTGAGGCCTACGAGCAGTACTTC.

This clonotype was seen ten or more times. This chain uses TRBV3-1 with TRBJ1-1; D ambiguous. CDR1 is LGHDT, CDR2 YNNKEL, per germline (reference sequence). V shed 0 bases and J shed 4 bases, with 6 bases lying between them. The CDR3 extends over 13 amino acids. CDR3 protein: CASSQEVGTEAFF. The CDR3 DNA follows: TGTGCCAGCAGCCAAGAAGTCGGCACTGAAGCTTTCTTT. The full variable domain, its missing parts supplied by reference TRBV3-1 and TRBJ1-1, is DTAVSQTPKYLVTQMGNDKSIKCEQNLGHDTMYWYKQDSKKFLKIMFSYNNKELIINETVPNRFSPKSPDKAHLNLHINSLELGDSAVYFCASSQEVGTEAFFGQGTRLTVV.

This chain uses TRBV7-8 with TRBJ2-3; D is perhaps TRBD2 (5 bases). CDR1 SGHVS and CDR2 FQNEAQ come from the germline V gene. V shed 4 bases and J shed 6 bases, with 8 bases lying between them. The CDR3 runs to 12 residues. The CDR3 sequence is CASSWERDTQYF. CDR3 nucleotides: TGTGCCAGCAGCTGGGAGAGGGATACGCAGTATTTT.

This clonotype has a handful of counts. J is TRBJ2-1 and V is TRBV5-1; 7 bases are shared with TRBD1. V trimming: 4 bases; J trimming: 4 bases; junction bases outside the gene matches: 11. Germline CDR1 reads SGHRS; CDR2 reads YFSETQ. The CDR3 totals 16 residues. CDR3 loop: CASSLTPGQSYNEQFF. The CDR3 DNA sequence: TGCGCCAGCAGCCTGACTCCGGGACAGAGTTACAATGAGCAGTTCTTC.

This clonotype was seen many times. The chain combines TRBV7-2 with TRBJ2-3; D unclear. Trimming cost V 3 bases and J 4 bases, with 5 bases left between them. CDR3 length: 12 amino acids. Germline V gene sequence: CDR1 SGHTA, CDR2 FQGNSA. The CDR3 DNA reads as TGTGCCAGCAGCTTGTCATCAGATACGCAGTATTTT. Translated: CASSLSSDTQYF.

This clonotype has at least ten counts. The J gene is TRBJ2-5, the V gene TRBV7-9, with 8 bases identical to TRBD2. The V gene's germline CDR1 is SEHNR and CDR2 FQNEAQ (reference sequence). The CDR3 extends over 15 amino acids. The V gene end was trimmed by 3 bases and the J gene end by 2 bases; junction bases not matched to a gene: 5. CDR3 residues: CASSLSSGAQETQYF. CDR3 bases: TGTGCCAGCAGCTTGAGTAGCGGGGCGCAAGAGACCCAGTACTTC. Combining the CDR3 with reference TRBV7-9 and TRBJ2-5 gives the whole variable domain DTGVSQNPRHKITKRGQNVTFRCDPISEHNRLYWYRQTLGQGPEFLTYFQNEAQLEKSRLLSDRFSAERPKGSFSTLEIQRTEQGDSAMYLCASSLSSGAQETQYFGPGTRLLVL.

This clonotype was recorded at least ten times. This chain links TRBV3-1 with TRBJ1-2; D gene uncertain. The CDR3 length is 13 residues. Germline V CDR1 and CDR2: LGHDT, YNNKEL (reference sequence). V dropped 0 bases and J dropped 6 bases, with 8 bases sitting between them. The CDR3 loop reads CASSQDRENGYTF. CDR3 DNA: TGTGCCAGCAGCCAAGATCGGGAGAATGGCTACACCTTC.

This clonotype was counted ten times or more. The chain recombines TRBV20-1 with TRBJ1-4; no clear D gene. The CDR3 is 16 residues long. Trimming took off 1 base at V and 4 bases at J, with 16 bases between the two ends. In germline, CDR1 is DFQATT, CDR2 SNEGSKA (reference sequence). This CDR3 is CSARGPEQGFNEKLFF. DNA for the CDR3: TGCAGTGCTAGAGGCCCCGAACAAGGATTTAATGAAAAACTGTTTTTT.

The J gene is TRBJ2-7, the V gene TRBV10-3; D may be TRBD2 (6 bases). This CDR3 has 13 amino acids. Germline CDR1 ENHRY, CDR2 SYGVKD. V was clipped by 4 bases and J by 2 bases, with 9 bases between them. CDR3 amino acids: CAISGGGAYEQYF. CDR3 bases: TGTGCCATCAGTGGTGGCGGGGCCTACGAGCAGTACTTC.

The sample holds many counts of this clonotype. The chain carries TRBV5-1 and TRBJ2-7; 7 bases line up with TRBD2. This CDR3 is 14 amino acids long. Germline assignment: CDR1 SGHRS and CDR2 YFSETQ. With V trimmed by 4 bases and J by 4 bases, 8 bases remained unmatched. DNA of the CDR3: TGCGCCAGCAGCAAAACGGGACTAACTTACGAGCAGTACTTC. As protein: CASSKTGLTYEQYF.

This clonotype was detected many times. The chain employs TRBV20-1 and TRBJ2-7, with D tentatively TRBD1 (5 bases). The CDR3 extends over 12 amino acids. Per the germline V gene, CDR1 is DFQATT and CDR2 is SNEGSKA (reference sequence). V lost 7 bases and J 3 bases, leaving 13 bases between the germline ends. CDR3 loop: CSVVQGNYEQYF. CDR3 nucleotides: TGCAGTGTTGTTCAGGGAAACTACGAGCAGTACTTC.

This clonotype was recorded at least ten times. This chain joins TRBV9 and TRBJ1-2, with no clear D. V lost 5 bases, J lost 8 bases, and 16 bases lay in between. This CDR3 is built from 13 residues. CDR1 and CDR2 (germline): SGDLS, YYNGEE. CDR3 loop: CASSQLEGQGYTF. The DNA for the CDR3 is TGTGCCAGCAGTCAACTGGAAGGGCAAGGCTACACCTTC. Filled out from reference TRBV9 and TRBJ1-2, the complete variable domain reads DSGVTQTPKHLITATGQRVTLRCSPRSGDLSVYWYQQSLDQGLQFLIQYYNGEERAKGNILERFSAQQFPDLHSELNLSSLELGDSALYFCASSQLEGQGYTFGSGTRLTVV.

This clonotype was recorded many times. J is TRBJ1-2 and V is TRBV5-6; D is undetermined. There are 12 residues in the CDR3. Germline CDR1 is SGHDT and CDR2 is YYEEEE. V lost 3 bases to trimming and J lost 6 bases, with 9 bases between them. The CDR3 is CASSSGPNGYTF. CDR3 nucleotide sequence: TGTGCCAGCAGCTCAGGACCCAATGGCTACACCTTC.

CDR3 in DNA: TGTGCCAGCTCACCCAGTCAGGGGGCCCAAGAGACCCAGTACTTC. The encoded protein is CASSPSQGAQETQYF. The rearrangement links TRBV18 to TRBJ2-5, with 8 bases that match TRBD1. Germline V lookup: CDR1 KGHSH, CDR2 LQKENI. V was clipped by 3 bases and J by 1 base; unmatched bases: 4. This CDR3 comprises 15 residues. Filled out from reference TRBV18 and TRBJ2-5, the complete variable domain reads NAGVMQNPRHLVRRRGQEARLRCSPMKGHSHVYWYRQLPEEGLKFMVYLQKENIIDESGMPKERFSAEFPKEGPSILRIQQVVRGDSAAYFCASSPSQGAQETQYFGPGTRLLVL.